The 11 T cell receptor beta chains below come from one sample, sequenced in a study of cytomegalovirus exposure and HLA in healthy donors. Repertoires were generated with immunoSEQ multiplex PCR, while TCRdb's copy carries only in-frame clones and drops some. The sample consists of 65,000 to 95,000 clones, around 96% of them appearing once. Sequencing was carried out using PBMCs. These receptors came from a young man in good health and CMV-seronegative.

The chain recombines TRBV19 with TRBJ2-2; 8 positions match TRBD1. The V and J ends lost 4 bases and 4 bases, in that order; junction bases with no gene match: 8. CDR3 length: 16 amino acids. The germline V gene encodes CDR1 LNHDA and CDR2 SQIVND (reference sequence). The CDR3 sequence: CASSRSQGAGTGELFF. The DNA of the CDR3 is TGTGCCAGTAGTAGAAGCCAGGGGGCGGGCACCGGGGAGCTGTTTTTT. Complete variable domain (other parts from reference TRBV19 and TRBJ2-2): DGGITQSPKYLFRKEGQNVTLSCEQNLNHDAMYWYRQDPGQGLRLIYYSQIVNDFQKGDIAEGYSVSREKKESFPLTVTSAQKNPTAFYLCASSRSQGAGTGELFFGEGSRLTVL.

The chain links TRBV6-5 to TRBJ2-1, with D possibly being TRBD1 (6 bases). This CDR3 has 15 residues. The ends were cut back, 2 bases at V and 2 bases at J, with 10 bases in the middle. Per the germline V gene, CDR1 is MNHEY and CDR2 is SVGAGI. CDR3 protein: CASSYLQGTYNEQFF. In DNA, the CDR3 is TGTGCCAGCAGTTACCTGCAGGGGACCTACAATGAGCAGTTCTTC.

With regard to this clone: One end of the junction does not line up with germline, which may come from a read error. The genes are TRBV30 and TRBJ1-4, with TRBD1 matching over 7 bases. Germline V gene lookup returns CDR1 GTSNPN and CDR2 SVGIG (reference sequence). The CDR3 length is 16 residues. CDR3 protein: CARSKGPGGQYEKLFF. CDR3 sequence (DNA): TGTGCCCGGAGTAAGGGGCCAGGGGGACAGTATGAAAAACTGTTTTTT.

The chain combines TRBV7-3 with TRBJ1-1; tentative D call: TRBD1 (6 bases). With 5 bases removed from V and 6 bases from J, the gap between germline ends came to 13 bases. In germline, CDR1 is SGHTA, CDR2 FQGTGA. The CDR3 has 13 amino acids. CDR3 nucleotide sequence: TGTGCCAGCAGCGCGCAGGGGCTTCCTGAAGCTTTCTTT. As protein: CASSAQGLPEAFF.

The chain joins TRBV6-5 to TRBJ1-2; 7 bases agree with TRBD1. V lost 7 bases to trimming and J lost 3 bases; unmatched junction nucleotides: 11. The CDR3 extends over 15 amino acids. CDR1 is MNHEY and CDR2 is SVGAGI in the germline V gene. CDR3 sequence reads: CASTVTGQRHYGYTF. DNA of the CDR3: TGTGCCAGCACCGTGACAGGGCAGCGGCACTATGGCTACACCTTC.

This sequence joins TRBV5-4 and TRBJ2-3; TRBD1 matches at 9 bases. The V gene's germline CDR1 is SGHNT and CDR2 YYREEE (reference sequence). Trimming at V came to 4 bases and at J to 1 base, leaving 4 bases not matched to a gene. This CDR3 spans 15 amino acids. The CDR3 sequence is CASSPNRGRTDTQYF. In DNA, the CDR3 is TGTGCCAGCAGCCCGAACAGGGGGCGCACAGATACGCAGTATTTT.

This chain links TRBV6-5 with TRBJ1-1; D is perhaps TRBD1 (6 bases). The V gene lost 5 bases and the J gene lost 1 base, with 8 bases spanning the gap. CDR1 is MNHEY and CDR2 is SVGAGI in the germline V gene. The CDR3 is 13 amino acids. CDR3 sequence (DNA): TGTGCCAGCAGTGACAGGTGGAACACTGAAGCTTTCTTT. Its protein is CASSDRWNTEAFF.

V usage is TRBV7-2 and J usage is TRBJ1-3; TRBD1 is a possible D gene (5 bases). The CDR3 consists of 16 residues. The ends were cut back, 8 bases at V and 0 bases at J, with 17 bases in the middle. Germline loops: CDR1 SGHTA, CDR2 FQGNSA. The CDR3 sequence is CASETRDSHSGNTIYF. CDR3 DNA sequence: TGTGCCAGCGAGACCAGGGACTCCCACTCTGGAAACACCATATATTTT.

The rearrangement uses TRBV28 and TRBJ2-5; TRBD1 agrees at 7 bases. The J segment lost 5 bases and the V segment lost 6 bases, leaving 12 bases of the junction unmatched. The CDR3 covers 15 residues. Germline V gene data show CDR1 as MDHEN and CDR2 as SYDVKM. CDR3 in amino acids: CASSRRTGLWETQYF. The CDR3, as DNA: TGTGCCAGCAGCCGGCGGACAGGCCTATGGGAGACCCAGTACTTC.

This chain joins TRBV19 and TRBJ1-5; no clear D. With 3 bases removed from V and 2 bases from J, the gap between germline ends came to 11 bases. The CDR3 sequence is 15 residues long. Germline loops: CDR1 LNHDA, CDR2 SQIVND (reference sequence). CDR3 amino acids: CASSILWQGNQPQHF. The CDR3 coding sequence is TGTGCCAGTAGTATTCTTTGGCAGGGCAATCAGCCCCAGCATTTT.

The J gene is TRBJ2-7, the V gene TRBV29-1; tentative D call: TRBD1 (6 bases). Germline CDR1 and CDR2: SQVTM and ANQGSEA. CDR3 length equals 13 residues. V lost 4 bases and J 4 bases, leaving 14 bases between the germline ends. The CDR3 is CSVGQAKNYEQYF. CDR3 bases: TGCAGCGTTGGACAGGCGAAAAATTACGAGCAGTACTTC.